Listed below are T cell receptor beta chains from one sample, sequenced in a study of PD-1 blockade in classical Hodgkin lymphoma. TCRdb keeps only in-frame clones here, not all; method: immunoSEQ multiplex PCR. The data contain roughly 12,000 clones, roughly four fifths of them singletons. The sequencing here drew on peripheral blood mononuclear cells (PBMCs), taken at baseline. These receptors came from a human donor with classical Hodgkin lymphoma. Both conserved end residues are part of each CDR3. The D gene is left open where the match is weak. Size tells how often a clone was seen (once, few, many) or the class of an expanded clone, and some rows leave it out.

TRBJ1-2	TRBV7-9	.	TRBD1	TGTGCCAGCAGCTTCGGACAGGGGATGGATGGCTACACCTTC	CASSFGQGMDGYTF
TRBJ1-1	TRBV28	.	.	TGTGCCAGCAGTTTGGTGAACACTGAAGCTTTCTTT	CASSLVNTEAFF
TRBJ1-5	TRBV4-1	.	.	TGCGCCAGCAGCCTACACCAGACAAGCAATCAGCCCCAGCATTTT	CASSLHQTSNQPQHF
TRBJ2-2	TRBV5-1	.	TRBD1	TGCGCCAGCAGCTTGCATAGGACAGGGGGCGGCGGGGAGCTGTTTTTT	CASSLHRTGGGGELFF
TRBJ1-3	TRBV30	.	.	TGTGCCTGGAAAAAGGGGGCTGGAAACACCATATATTTT	CAWKKGAGNTIYF
TRBJ1-1	TRBV11-2	.	TRBD1	TGTGCCAGCAGCTTAGGGCGACAGGGGTCGATTGGCACTGAAGCTTTCTTT	CASSLGRQGSIGTEAFF
TRBJ1-5	TRBV28	.	.	TGTGCCAGCAGTTTATTAGACGGCAACAATCAGCCCCAGCATTTT	CASSLLDGNNQPQHF
TRBJ2-2	TRBV9	.	.	TGTGCCAGCAGCGTAGGGGCAATGTGGATCGGGGAGCTGTTTTTT	CASSVGAMWIGELFF
TRBJ1-4	TRBV27	.	.	TGTGCCAGCAGTATGTGGTTCAGGGAAAAACTGTTTTTT	CASSMWFREKLFF
TRBJ2-3	TRBV11-2	few	TRBD1	TGTGCCAGCAGCCGCGGACAGGGCAGGCTTAATTTT	CASSRGQGRLNF
TRBJ2-5	TRBV11-2	.	TRBD2	TGTGCCAGCAGCCCACCGGGACTAGCGGGGCAAGAGACCCAGTACTTC	CASSPPGLAGQETQYF
TRBJ1-2	TRBV7-9	.	.	TGTGCCAGCAGCCGAGGCGGGGGAGACTATGGCTACACCTTC	CASSRGGGDYGYTF
TRBJ2-7	TRBV14	.	.	TGTGCCAGCAGCCAAGTCGGACGGAGGGAGCAGTACTTC	CASSQVGRREQYF
TRBJ2-2	TRBV6-1	once	TRBD2	TGTGCCAGCAGCCGGGGGGGCAGTGGCACCGGGGAGCTGTTTTTT	CASSRGGSGTGELFF
TRBJ1-1	TRBV29-1	.	.	TGCAGCGTTGAAGAGGGGGGGATGGGTACTGAAGCTTTCTTT	CSVEEGGMGTEAFF
TRBJ2-3	TRBV11-2	.	.	TGTGCCAGCAGCTCGGTAAGGGGAAAAGCTGATACGCAGTATTTT	CASSSVRGKADTQYF
TRBJ1-1	TRBV6-4	.	.	TGTGCCAGCAGTTACTGGGGGGAAAAAGCTGAAGCTTTCTTT	CASSYWGEKAEAFF
TRBJ1-1	TRBV6-1	.	.	TGTGCCAGCAGTTTCAGGGTCGGCGGGGGGACTGAAGCTTTCTTT	CASSFRVGGGTEAFF